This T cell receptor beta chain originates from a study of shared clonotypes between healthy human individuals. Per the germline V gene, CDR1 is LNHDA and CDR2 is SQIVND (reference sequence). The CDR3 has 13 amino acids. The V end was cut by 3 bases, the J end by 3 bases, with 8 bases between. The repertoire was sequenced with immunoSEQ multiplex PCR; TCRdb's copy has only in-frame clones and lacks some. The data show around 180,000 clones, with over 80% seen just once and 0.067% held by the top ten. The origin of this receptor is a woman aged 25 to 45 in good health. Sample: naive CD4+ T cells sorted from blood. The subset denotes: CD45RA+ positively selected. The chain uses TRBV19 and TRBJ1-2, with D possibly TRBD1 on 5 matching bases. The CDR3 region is CASSIARDYGYTF. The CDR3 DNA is TGTGCCAGTAGTATCGCCAGGGACTATGGCTACACCTTC.